These 5 T cell receptor beta chains share one sample of origin, sequenced in a study of blood T cell repertoires in COVID-19 (dated by TCRdb to the early 2020s). Libraries were constructed by the immunoSEQ multiplex PCR assay. TCRdb re-hosts the immuneACCESS table, in-frame sequences only. Its copies lack some clones; in the studies checked, an unresolved V gene accounts for under half of them, and the cause for the rest is not known. The sample table records roughly 260,000 clones; about 91% of these occur just once. The ten largest account for around 2.6% of the sample. The sequencing input was peripheral blood. These receptors were obtained from a person under 35 with COVID-19, enrolled during active disease.

The chain couples TRBV5-4 to TRBJ2-1, with a tentative D call TRBD1 (6 bases). The CDR3 contains 14 residues. Germline V lookup: CDR1 SGHNT, CDR2 YYREEE (reference sequence). V lost 0 bases to trimming and J lost 8 bases, with 12 bases between them. CDR3 bases: TGTGCCAGCAGCTTGGCAGGGGACAAGGATGAGCAGTTCTTC. This codes for CASSLAGDKDEQFF.

This chain joins TRBV27 and TRBJ2-1; 7 positions match TRBD1. Germline lookup yields CDR1 MNHEY and CDR2 SMNVEV (reference sequence). This CDR3 is built from 15 residues. V lost 6 bases and J lost 5; bases outside the gene matches: 10. The CDR3 DNA is TGTGCCAGCAGAACAGGGGCCCGCGAGAACAATGAGCAGTTCTTC. This gives the protein CASRTGARENNEQFF.

This clone came up once. The CDR3 loop is CASAELAGSYEQYF. In DNA, the CDR3 is TGTGCCAGTGCGGAGCTAGCGGGGTCCTACGAGCAGTACTTC. V gene TRBV19 combines with J gene TRBJ2-7, with 9 positions matching TRBD2. The germline V gene encodes CDR1 LNHDA and CDR2 SQIVND (reference sequence). The J segment lost 1 base and the V segment lost 8 bases, leaving 6 bases of the junction unmatched. CDR3 length: 14 residues. The whole variable domain, remainder taken from reference TRBV19 and TRBJ2-7, is DGGITQSPKYLFRKEGQNVTLSCEQNLNHDAMYWYRQDPGQGLRLIYYSQIVNDFQKGDIAEGYSVSREKKESFPLTVTSAQKNPTAFYLCASAELAGSYEQYFGPGTRLTVT.

Concerning this clone: Since a much larger clone is just one base distant, this may be a read error. The sample contains more than one DNA sequence encoding this CDR3. The gene calls are TRBV5-1 and TRBJ1-1; D gene unclear. The CDR3 consists of 11 residues. Germline CDR1 SGHRS, CDR2 YFSETQ. V lost 3 bases and J 3 bases, leaving 3 bases between the germline ends. The CDR3 region is CASSSDTEAFF. CDR3 nucleotide sequence: TGCGCCAGCAGCTCAGACACTGAAGCTTTCTTT.

The gene calls are TRBV7-2 and TRBJ2-7; TRBD1 matches at 7 bases. Per the germline V gene, CDR1 is SGHTA and CDR2 is FQGNSA. The CDR3 is 15 residues long. V shed 2 bases, J shed 0 bases, and the junction held 4 bases outside the gene matches. CDR3 sequence: CASSLRRGTSYEQYF. The DNA for the CDR3 is TGTGCCAGCAGCTTACGCAGGGGGACCTCCTACGAGCAGTACTTC.